These 24 T cell receptor beta chains were sequenced from one sample in a study of blood T cell repertoires in COVID-19. Assay: immunoSEQ multiplex PCR; the TCRdb copy retains only in-frame clones and omits some. The repertoire has about 220,000 clones, 80% to 90% of them found once; the top ten carry roughly 8.7%. Material: peripheral blood. These receptor sequences come from a man aged 50 to 59 with active or convalescent COVID-19.

Note on this clone: Because the CDR3's place on the DNA is in doubt, the DNA is left out and the CDR3 is given as listed by TCRdb. V and J are TRBV19 and TRBJ1-1; the table's D call TRBD1 went unverified against the DNA. The CDR3 region is 13 residues in length, termini included. Germline assignment: CDR1 LNHDA and CDR2 SQIVND (reference sequence). This CDR3 reads CASILAGSTEAFF.

V and J are TRBV6-2 or TRBV6-3 and TRBJ2-1; 12 positions match TRBD2. Germline CDR1 and CDR2: MNHEY and SVGEGT. The CDR3 length is 16 residues. Germline trimming cut 6 bases from V and 4 bases from J; bases unmatched to any gene: 7. The CDR3 DNA reads TGTGCCAGCAGCCCCGCTAGCGGGAGGGGTTACAATGAGCAGTTCTTC. Translating gives CASSPASGRGYNEQFF.

The chain combines TRBV6-1 with TRBJ1-2, with D possibly being TRBD1 (6 bases). The V gene's germline CDR1 is MNHNS and CDR2 SASEGT. With 1 base removed from V and 5 bases from J, the gap between germline ends came to 14 bases. The CDR3 totals 15 residues. CDR3 in amino acids: CASSEGGTGPYGYTF. CDR3 coding DNA: TGTGCCAGCAGTGAAGGCGGAACAGGGCCTTATGGCTACACCTTC.

The J gene is TRBJ2-1, the V gene TRBV5-5; TRBD2 aligns across 11 bases. CDR1 and CDR2 (germline): SGHKS, YYEKEE (reference sequence). This CDR3 is built from 15 residues. J lost 7 bases, V lost 2 bases, and 5 bases had no gene match. CDR3 loop: CASSFTSGSYNEQFF. CDR3 nucleotide sequence: TGTGCCAGCAGCTTCACTAGCGGGAGTTATAATGAGCAGTTCTTC.

The J gene is TRBJ2-1, the V gene TRBV2; 11 nucleotides line up with TRBD2. V dropped 4 bases and J dropped 5; count of bases not matched to a gene: 1. CDR3 length: 14 residues. Germline lookup yields CDR1 SNHLY and CDR2 FYNNEI. The CDR3 spells CASSALAGDNEQFF. CDR3 sequence (DNA): TGTGCCAGCAGTGCACTAGCGGGGGACAATGAGCAGTTCTTC.

V and J are TRBV19 and TRBJ2-3, with 11 bases that match TRBD2. The CDR3 spans 16 residues. After removal of 5 bases from V and 6 bases from J, the junction contained 10 bases not matched to a gene. Germline V gives CDR1 LNHDA, CDR2 SQIVND (reference sequence). CDR3 protein: CASSPRSGRAGDTQYF. In DNA, the CDR3 is TGTGCCAGTAGTCCCCGTAGCGGGAGGGCCGGGGATACGCAGTATTTT.

This chain joins TRBV19 and TRBJ2-2; D is unresolved. The CDR3 loop spans 13 amino acids. Germline CDR1 is LNHDA and CDR2 is SQIVND (reference sequence). V was shortened by 5 bases and J by 1 base, with 5 bases between the two germline ends. CDR3 bases: TGTGCCAGTAGTCCCTTGAACACCGGGGAGCTGTTTTTT. Translation: CASSPLNTGELFF.

The chain joins TRBV15 to TRBJ2-3; 7 positions match TRBD2. The trim removed 1 base at V and 1 base at J, leaving 2 bases unmatched. This CDR3 is 15 amino acids long. CDR1 and CDR2 from the germline V gene are LNHNV and YYDKDF (reference sequence). The CDR3 is CATSRAAGGTDTQYF. CDR3 bases: TGTGCCACCAGCAGAGCGGCGGGGGGCACAGATACGCAGTATTTT.

This clone was counted between two and nine times. V and J are TRBV7-2 and TRBJ2-1; 9 bases fit TRBD1. V was pared by 4 bases and J by 8 bases, with 6 bases of the junction left unmatched. CDR1 SGHTA and CDR2 FQGNSA come from the germline V gene. This CDR3 is built from 14 residues. This CDR3 is CASSSGDRVYEQFF. The CDR3 DNA reads as TGTGCCAGCAGCTCCGGGGACAGGGTCTATGAGCAGTTCTTC.

The chain carries TRBV7-8 and TRBJ2-3, with 16 bases that match TRBD2. The V gene's germline CDR1 is SGHVS and CDR2 FQNEAQ. J lost 1 base, V lost 3 bases, and 16 bases had no gene match. The CDR3 is 22 amino acids. In nucleotides, the CDR3 is TGTGCCAGCAGCTTTCCCGGGACGGCCGGGACTAGCGGGAGGGGAGGCACAGATACGCAGTATTTT. Translation gives CASSFPGTAGTSGRGGTDTQYF.

The CDR3 region has the DNA TGTGCCATCAGGGAGCCTAGCGGTTCCTACAATGAGCAGTTCTTC. It specifies CAIREPSGSYNEQFF. The rearrangement uses TRBV10-3 and TRBJ2-1; 7 nucleotides match TRBD2. The CDR3 consists of 15 residues. With 6 bases clipped from V and 1 base from J, the junction kept 6 bases outside the gene matches. Germline values: CDR1 ENHRY, CDR2 SYGVKD.

The chain employs TRBV18 and TRBJ2-2; 7 nucleotides line up with TRBD1. CDR1 KGHSH and CDR2 LQKENI come from the germline V gene. The CDR3 has 16 residues. The J segment lost 4 bases and the V segment lost 3 bases, leaving 8 bases of the junction unmatched. The DNA for the CDR3 is TGTGCCAGCTCACCGATTAGTAGGGGGCCCACCGGGGAGCTGTTTTTT. It yields the protein CASSPISRGPTGELFF.

The V gene is TRBV19, the J gene TRBJ1-1; D gene ambiguous. This CDR3 region has 13 residues. Per the germline V gene, CDR1 is LNHDA and CDR2 is SQIVND (reference sequence). Trimming stripped 5 bases from V and 3 bases from J, with 10 bases between. The CDR3 DNA follows: TGTGCCAGTAGTCTCAGTTCACACACTGAAGCTTTCTTT. Translation gives CASSLSSHTEAFF.

The chain is built from TRBV7-2 and TRBJ1-6, with 9 bases lining up with TRBD1. In germline, CDR1 is SGHTA, CDR2 FQGNSA. This CDR3 is built from 15 residues. The J segment lost 5 bases and the V segment lost 3 bases, leaving 2 bases of the junction unmatched. The CDR3 nucleotides are TGTGCCAGCAGCTTTCGGACAGGGGATAATTCACCCCTCCACTTT. This translates into CASSFRTGDNSPLHF.

This chain links TRBV20-1 with TRBJ1-2; a possible D gene is TRBD1 (6 bases). Germline CDR1 reads DFQATT; CDR2 reads SNEGSKA (reference sequence). Trimming removed 6 bases at V and 0 bases at J, with 14 bases between. This CDR3 has 14 amino acids. CDR3 sequence (DNA): TGCAGTGCGAGTCGGACAGTAACTAACTATGGCTACACCTTC. It translates to CSASRTVTNYGYTF.

The chain couples TRBV27 to TRBJ1-5, with D maybe TRBD1 (6 bases). Germline V lookup: CDR1 MNHEY, CDR2 SMNVEV (reference sequence). Deletions cut 3 bases from V and 6 bases from J, with 12 bases between. This CDR3 comprises 14 residues. The CDR3 DNA sequence: TGTGCCAGCAGTTTGCTCAGGGGCAGTCAGCCCCAGCATTTT. Amino acids: CASSLLRGSQPQHF.

The chain carries TRBV5-6 and TRBJ1-2, with D possibly TRBD1 on 5 matching bases. Trimming took off 2 bases at V and 3 bases at J, with 11 bases between the two ends. The germline V gene has CDR1 SGHDT and CDR2 YYEEEE. The CDR3 loop spans 14 amino acids. The CDR3 spells CASSFPDRDYGYTF. The CDR3 DNA reads as TGTGCCAGCAGCTTTCCCGACAGAGACTATGGCTACACCTTC.

The rearrangement links TRBV5-4 to TRBJ2-2, with D possibly being TRBD2 (7 bases). This CDR3 contains 16 residues. V lost 1 base and J lost 4, with 14 bases in between. CDR1 and CDR2 (germline): SGHNT, YYREEE (reference sequence). CDR3 amino acids: CASSLLGGLGTGELFF. Written as DNA, the CDR3 is TGTGCCAGCAGCTTGCTGGGGGGGCTCGGCACCGGGGAGCTGTTTTTT. Full variable domain (missing parts from reference TRBV5-4 and TRBJ2-2): ETGVTQSPTHLIKTRGQQVTLRCSSQSGHNTVSWYQQALGQGPQFIFQYYREEENGRGNFPPRFSGLQFPNYSSELNVNALELDDSALYLCASSLLGGLGTGELFFGEGSRLTVL.

This clone was counted only a few times. V gene TRBV14 combines with J gene TRBJ1-6; tentative D call: TRBD1 (5 bases). The CDR3 contains 13 residues. Trimming removed 6 bases at V and 10 bases at J, with 13 bases between. Per the germline V gene, CDR1 is SGHDN and CDR2 is FVKESK. CDR3 in amino acids: CASSFQGLSPLHF. CDR3 nucleotide sequence: TGTGCCAGCAGTTTCCAGGGCCTCTCACCCCTCCACTTT.

The rearrangement joins TRBV5-1 to TRBJ2-5; D unresolved. The CDR3 length is 14 residues. From germline, CDR1 is SGHRS and CDR2 YFSETQ. Trimming took 0 bases from V and 5 from J, leaving 11 bases between them. The CDR3 region has the DNA TGCGCCAGCAGCTTGGTTAGCATGTACGAGACCCAGTACTTC. It yields the protein CASSLVSMYETQYF.

This chain uses TRBV10-3 with TRBJ1-2; 7 nucleotides agree with TRBD1. The CDR3 is 13 residues long. V trimming: 4 bases; J trimming: 8 bases; junction bases outside the gene matches: 7. CDR1 is ENHRY and CDR2 is SYGVKD in the germline V gene. In DNA form, the CDR3 reads TGTGCCATCAGTGGGGACAGTCATGCAGGCTACACCTTC. It translates to CAISGDSHAGYTF.

The V call is TRBV10-3, the J call TRBJ1-1; TRBD1 is a possible D gene (5 bases). The CDR3 sequence is 12 residues long. Germline V gene data show CDR1 as ENHRY and CDR2 as SYGVKD. Trimming shortened V by 8 bases and J by 5 bases, and 12 bases separated the two germline ends. CDR3 protein: CAIGAQGTEAFF. In DNA, the CDR3 is TGTGCCATCGGGGCCCAGGGTACTGAAGCTTTCTTT.

This clone was seen once. V and J are TRBV4-3 and TRBJ2-3; 8 bases are shared with TRBD1. The CDR3 spans 18 residues. CDR1 and CDR2 (germline): LGHNA, YSLEER. Trimming cost V 0 bases and J 3 bases; bases outside gene matches: 11. CDR3 nucleotide sequence: TGCGCCAGCAGCCAAGAGAGGACGGCAGGGGGCGCGACAGATACGCAGTATTTT. Its translation is CASSQERTAGGATDTQYF.

There are a few counts of this clone. This chain connects TRBV7-2 to TRBJ1-6, with D unresolved. Germline V gene sequence: CDR1 SGHTA, CDR2 FQGNSA. Trimming shortened V by 5 bases and J by 9 bases, and 8 bases separated the two germline ends. CDR3 length: 12 amino acids. In DNA form, the CDR3 reads TGTGCCAGCAGCCGAGCAGGTTCACCCCTCCACTTT. Protein product: CASSRAGSPLHF.